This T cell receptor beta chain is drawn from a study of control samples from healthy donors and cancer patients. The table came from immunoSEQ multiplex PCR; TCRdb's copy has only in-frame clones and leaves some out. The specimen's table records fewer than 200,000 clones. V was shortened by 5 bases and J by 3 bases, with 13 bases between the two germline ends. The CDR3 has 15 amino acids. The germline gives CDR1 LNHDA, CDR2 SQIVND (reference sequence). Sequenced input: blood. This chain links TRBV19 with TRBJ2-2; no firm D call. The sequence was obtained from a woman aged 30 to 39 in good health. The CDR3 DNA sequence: TGTGCCAGTAGTCCACTGAACCTCGACACCGGGGAGCTGTTTTTT. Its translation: CASSPLNLDTGELFF.